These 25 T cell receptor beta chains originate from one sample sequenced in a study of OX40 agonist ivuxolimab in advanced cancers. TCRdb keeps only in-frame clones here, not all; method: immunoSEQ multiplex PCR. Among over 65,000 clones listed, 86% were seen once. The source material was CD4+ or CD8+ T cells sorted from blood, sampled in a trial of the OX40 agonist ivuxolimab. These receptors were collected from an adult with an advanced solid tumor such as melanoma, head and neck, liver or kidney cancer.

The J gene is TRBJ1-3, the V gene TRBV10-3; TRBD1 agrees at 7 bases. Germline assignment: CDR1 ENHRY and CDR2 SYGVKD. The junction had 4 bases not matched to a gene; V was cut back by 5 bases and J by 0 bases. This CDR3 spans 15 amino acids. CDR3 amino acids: CAISPDRSSGNTIYF. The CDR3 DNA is TGTGCCATCAGTCCGGACAGGAGCTCTGGAAACACCATATATTTT.

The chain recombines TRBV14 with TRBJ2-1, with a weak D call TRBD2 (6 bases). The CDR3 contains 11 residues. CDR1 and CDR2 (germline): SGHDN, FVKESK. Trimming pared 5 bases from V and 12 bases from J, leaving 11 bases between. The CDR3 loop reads CASSETSLQFF. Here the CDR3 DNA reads TGTGCCAGCAGCGAGACTAGTTTGCAGTTCTTC. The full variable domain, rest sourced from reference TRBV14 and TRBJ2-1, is EAGVTQFPSHSVIEKGQTVTLRCDPISGHDNLYWYRRVMGKEIKFLLHFVKESKQDESGMPNNRFLAERTGGTYSTLKVQPAELEDSGVYFCASSETSLQFFGPGTRLTVL.

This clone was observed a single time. The CDR3 sequence is CASSLIAGGLQETQYF. The CDR3 DNA sequence: TGTGCCAGCAGCTTAATAGCGGGGGGGCTCCAAGAGACCCAGTACTTC. The chain combines TRBV11-2 with TRBJ2-5, with 11 bases aligning to TRBD2. CDR1 is SGHAT and CDR2 is FQNNGV in the germline V gene. The CDR3 extends over 16 amino acids. J lost 1 base, V lost 2 bases, and 3 bases had no gene match. The full variable domain, with the rest looked up from reference TRBV11-2 and TRBJ2-5, is EAGVAQSPRYKIIEKRQSVAFWCNPISGHATLYWYQQILGQGPKLLIQFQNNGVVDDSQLPKDRFSAERLKGVDSTLKIQPAKLEDSAVYLCASSLIAGGLQETQYFGPGTRLLVL.

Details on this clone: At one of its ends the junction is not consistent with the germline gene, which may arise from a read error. The DNA of the CDR3 is TGTGCCAGCAGCTTAGCCATAGGCTCGGGATACAGTGAGCAGTTCTTC. Protein: CASSLAIGSGYSEQFF. The chain couples TRBV11-1 to TRBJ2-1; TRBD2 might be the D (5 bases). This CDR3 contains 16 residues. Germline assignment: CDR1 SGHAT and CDR2 FQDESV (reference sequence).

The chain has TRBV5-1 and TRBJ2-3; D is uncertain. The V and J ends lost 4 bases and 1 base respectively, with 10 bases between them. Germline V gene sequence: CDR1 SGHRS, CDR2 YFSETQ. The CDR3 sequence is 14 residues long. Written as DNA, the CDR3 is TGCGCCAGCAGCCCTGATATGGGCACAGATACGCAGTATTTT. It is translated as CASSPDMGTDTQYF. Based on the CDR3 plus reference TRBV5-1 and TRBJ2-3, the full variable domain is KAGVTQTPRYLIKTRGQQVTLSCSPISGHRSVSWYQQTPGQGLQFLFEYFSETQRNKGNFPGRFSGRQFSNSRSEMNVSTLELGDSALYLCASSPDMGTDTQYFGPGTRLTVL.

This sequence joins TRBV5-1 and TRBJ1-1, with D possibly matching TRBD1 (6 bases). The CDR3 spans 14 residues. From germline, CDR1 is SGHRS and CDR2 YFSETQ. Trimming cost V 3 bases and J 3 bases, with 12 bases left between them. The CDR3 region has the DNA TGCGCCAGCAGCTCGGGACCAGGGGACACTGAAGCTTTCTTT. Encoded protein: CASSSGPGDTEAFF.

This CDR3 reads CASCGLDSYNEQFF. The CDR3 DNA reads TGTGCCAGCTGTGGGTTAGATTCCTACAATGAGCAGTTCTTC. The genes are TRBV2 and TRBJ2-1; D gene ambiguous. The CDR3 is 14 residues long. Looked up from germline, CDR1 is SNHLY and CDR2 is FYNNEI. V shed 8 bases and J shed 1 base, with 12 bases lying between them.

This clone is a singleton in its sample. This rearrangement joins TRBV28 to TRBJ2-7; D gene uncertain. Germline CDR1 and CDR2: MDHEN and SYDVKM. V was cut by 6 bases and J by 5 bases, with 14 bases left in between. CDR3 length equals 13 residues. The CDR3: CASRSTRGDEQYF. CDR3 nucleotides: TGTGCCAGCAGATCCACCCGAGGCGACGAGCAGTACTTC.

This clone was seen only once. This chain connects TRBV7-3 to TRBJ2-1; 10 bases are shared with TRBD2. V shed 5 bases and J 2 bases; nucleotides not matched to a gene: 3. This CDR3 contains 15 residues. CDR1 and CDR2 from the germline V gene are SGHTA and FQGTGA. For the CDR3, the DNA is TGTGCCAGCAGCAATAGCGGGAGGCCCTACAATGAGCAGTTCTTC. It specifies CASSNSGRPYNEQFF.

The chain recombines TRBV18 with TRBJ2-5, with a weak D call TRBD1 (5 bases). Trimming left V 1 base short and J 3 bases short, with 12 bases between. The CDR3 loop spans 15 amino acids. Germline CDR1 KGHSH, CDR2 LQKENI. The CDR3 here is CASSPLPRVEETQYF. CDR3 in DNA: TGTGCCAGCTCACCACTCCCCAGGGTCGAAGAGACCCAGTACTTC.

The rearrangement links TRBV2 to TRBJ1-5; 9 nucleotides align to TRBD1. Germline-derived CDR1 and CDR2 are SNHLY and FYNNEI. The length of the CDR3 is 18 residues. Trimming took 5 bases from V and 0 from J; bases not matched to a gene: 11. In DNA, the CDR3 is TGTGCCAGCAGTACTGGGACAGGGCGGTTTGGTAGCAATCAGCCCCAGCATTTT. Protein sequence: CASSTGTGRFGSNQPQHF.

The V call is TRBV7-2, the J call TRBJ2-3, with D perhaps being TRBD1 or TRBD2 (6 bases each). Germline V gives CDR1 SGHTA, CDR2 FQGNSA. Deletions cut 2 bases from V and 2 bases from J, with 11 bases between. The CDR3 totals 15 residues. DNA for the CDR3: TGTGCCAGCAGCTTATGGGGGGCCCTCACAGATACGCAGTATTTT. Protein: CASSLWGALTDTQYF.

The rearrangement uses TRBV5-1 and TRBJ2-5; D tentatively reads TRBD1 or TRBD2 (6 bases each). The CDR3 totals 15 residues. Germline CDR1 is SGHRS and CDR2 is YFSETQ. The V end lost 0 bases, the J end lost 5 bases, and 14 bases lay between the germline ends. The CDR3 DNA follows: TGCGCCAGCAGCTTGGTAAGGGGGGCCCAGGAGACCCAGTACTTC. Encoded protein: CASSLVRGAQETQYF.

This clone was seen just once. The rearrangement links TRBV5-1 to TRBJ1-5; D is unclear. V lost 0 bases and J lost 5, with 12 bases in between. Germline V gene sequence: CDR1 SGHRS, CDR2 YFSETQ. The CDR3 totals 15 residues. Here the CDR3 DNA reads TGCGCCAGCAGCTTGGACGGGCGGTCCGATCAGCCCCAGCATTTT. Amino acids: CASSLDGRSDQPQHF.

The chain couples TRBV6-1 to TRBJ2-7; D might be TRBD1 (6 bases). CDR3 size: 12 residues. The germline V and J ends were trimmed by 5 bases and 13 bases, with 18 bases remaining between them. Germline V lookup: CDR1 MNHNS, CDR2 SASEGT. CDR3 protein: CASSNPRGIDYF. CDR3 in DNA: TGTGCCAGCAGTAACCCAAGGGGGATAGATTACTTC.

This CDR3 is CASSGQGASTDTQYF. The DNA for the CDR3 is TGTGCCAGCAGTGGACAGGGAGCTAGCACAGATACGCAGTATTTT. V and J are TRBV25-1 and TRBJ2-3, with TRBD1 matching over 7 bases. The length of the CDR3 is 15 residues. The V segment lost 4 bases and the J segment 0 bases; nucleotides outside the gene matches: 4. Germline CDR1 is MGHDK and CDR2 is SYGVNS.

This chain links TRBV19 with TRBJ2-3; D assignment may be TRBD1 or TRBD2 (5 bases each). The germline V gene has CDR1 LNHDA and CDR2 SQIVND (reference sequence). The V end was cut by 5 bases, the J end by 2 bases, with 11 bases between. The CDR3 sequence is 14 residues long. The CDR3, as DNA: TGTGCCAGTAGTTTTGGGGACCCCACAGATACGCAGTATTTT. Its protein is CASSFGDPTDTQYF.

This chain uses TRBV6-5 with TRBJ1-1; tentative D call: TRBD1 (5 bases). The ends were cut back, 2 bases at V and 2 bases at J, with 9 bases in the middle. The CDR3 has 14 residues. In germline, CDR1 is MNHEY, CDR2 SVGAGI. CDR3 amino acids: CASSYKGPNTEAFF. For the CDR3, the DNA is TGTGCCAGCAGTTACAAGGGGCCCAACACTGAAGCTTTCTTT.

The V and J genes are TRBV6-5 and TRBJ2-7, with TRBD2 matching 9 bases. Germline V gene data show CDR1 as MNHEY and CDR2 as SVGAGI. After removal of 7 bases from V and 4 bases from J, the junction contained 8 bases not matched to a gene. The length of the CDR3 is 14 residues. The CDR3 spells CASMAGGPGYEQYF. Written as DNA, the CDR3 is TGTGCCAGCATGGCGGGAGGGCCAGGGTACGAGCAGTACTTC.

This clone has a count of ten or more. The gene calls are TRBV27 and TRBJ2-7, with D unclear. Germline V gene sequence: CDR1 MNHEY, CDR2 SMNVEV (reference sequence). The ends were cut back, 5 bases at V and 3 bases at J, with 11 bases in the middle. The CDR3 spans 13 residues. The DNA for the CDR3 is TGTGCCAGCAGTAAGCGAGAAGACTACGAGCAGTACTTC. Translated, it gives CASSKREDYEQYF.

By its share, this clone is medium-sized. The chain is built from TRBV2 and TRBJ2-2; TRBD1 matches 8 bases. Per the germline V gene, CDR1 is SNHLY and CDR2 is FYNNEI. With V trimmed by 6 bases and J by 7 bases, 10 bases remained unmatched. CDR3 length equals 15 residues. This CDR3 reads CASSLGQGLDGELFF. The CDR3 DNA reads TGTGCCAGCAGCCTAGGACAGGGCTTGGACGGGGAGCTGTTTTTT. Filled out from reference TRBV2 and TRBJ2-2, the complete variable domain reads EPEVTQTPSHQVTQMGQEVILRCVPISNHLYFYWYRQILGQKVEFLVSFYNNEISEKSEIFDDQFSVERPDGSNFTLKIRSTKLEDSAMYFCASSLGQGLDGELFFGEGSRLTVL.

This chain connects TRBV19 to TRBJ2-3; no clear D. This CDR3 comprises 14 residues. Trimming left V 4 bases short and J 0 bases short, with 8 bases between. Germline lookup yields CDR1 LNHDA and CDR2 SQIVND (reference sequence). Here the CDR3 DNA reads TGTGCCAGTAGTACTGGGCCTAGCACAGATACGCAGTATTTT. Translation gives CASSTGPSTDTQYF.

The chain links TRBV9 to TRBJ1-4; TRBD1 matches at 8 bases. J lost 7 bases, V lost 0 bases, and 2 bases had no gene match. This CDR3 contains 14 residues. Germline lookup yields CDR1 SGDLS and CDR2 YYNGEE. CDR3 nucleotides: TGTGCCAGCAGCGTAGCTGGACAGGGTGAAAAACTGTTTTTT. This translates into CASSVAGQGEKLFF.

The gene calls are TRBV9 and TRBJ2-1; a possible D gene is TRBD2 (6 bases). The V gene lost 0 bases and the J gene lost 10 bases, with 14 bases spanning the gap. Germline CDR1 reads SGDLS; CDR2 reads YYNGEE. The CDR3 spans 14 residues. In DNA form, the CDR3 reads TGTGCCAGCAGCGTAGCTACTCGGGGGACCGAGCAGTTCTTC. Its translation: CASSVATRGTEQFF.

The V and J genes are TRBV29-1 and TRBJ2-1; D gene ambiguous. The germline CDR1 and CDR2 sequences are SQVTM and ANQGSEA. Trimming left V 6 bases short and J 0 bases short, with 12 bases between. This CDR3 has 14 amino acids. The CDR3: CSVERQSSYNEQFF. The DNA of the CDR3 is TGCAGCGTAGAAAGACAAAGCTCCTACAATGAGCAGTTCTTC.